A single TCR beta chain is shown here with its context. Its target is unknown. These data originate in a study of cytomegalovirus exposure and HLA in healthy donors. Across the study: From donors who were HLA-typed, an early data release held 65 million to 85 million unique TCRs. In terms of ancestry, the Caucasian-associated cluster contained 81% of the approximately 400 genotyped donors. Study-wide results and limits: The authors enumerated over 150 TCR beta chains as linked to cytomegalovirus. Reports described diagnosis of cytomegalovirus status by the classifier as highly specific and sensitive.

PCR primers comprised 60 Vbeta and 13 Jbeta primers. Libraries were prepared by immunoSEQ multiplex PCR; TCRdb keeps only in-frame clonotypes and omits some of them. The sample carries more than 95,000 clones, over 9% recorded once. The CDR3 runs 15 residues. V was pared by 6 bases and J by 3 bases, with 10 bases of the junction left unmatched. CDR1 is LNHDA and CDR2 is SQIVND in the germline V gene (reference sequence). This sequence originates from a man aged 35 to 55 in good health and CMV-seropositive. The chain has TRBV19 and TRBJ1-2; TRBD1 agrees at 7 bases. Sample: PBMCs. This CDR3 reads CASRGGVKRDYGYTF. CDR3 nucleotide sequence: TGTGCCAGTAGAGGGGGCGTGAAGAGGGACTATGGCTACACCTTC.